These 21 T cell receptor beta chains were sequenced from one sample in a study of blood T cell repertoires in COVID-19. Generated by immunoSEQ multiplex PCR, the TCRdb table keeps only in-frame clones and is missing some. Found here are about 300,000 clones, roughly 89% of them singletons; the top ten hold roughly 2.8%. The material sequenced was PBMCs or T cells enriched from blood (not recorded which). The receptors stem from a woman aged 45-65 years who had been exposed to COVID-19.

The rearrangement joins TRBV28 to TRBJ1-6, with 8 positions matching TRBD1. V was pared by 4 bases and J by 0 bases, with 5 bases of the junction left unmatched. The V gene's germline CDR1 is MDHEN and CDR2 SYDVKM. This CDR3 is built from 17 residues. DNA for the CDR3: TGTGCCAGCAGTTCCGGACAGGGAAGCTCCTATAATTCACCCCTCCACTTT. The encoded protein is CASSSGQGSSYNSPLHF.

The rearrangement uses TRBV3-1 (or the pseudogene TRBV3-2) and TRBJ2-3, with D possibly matching TRBD2 (5 bases). CDR3 size: 15 residues. CDR1 and CDR2 from the germline V gene are LGHDT and YNNKEL (reference sequence). The V gene lost 1 base and the J gene lost 4 bases, with 12 bases spanning the gap. CDR3 nucleotide sequence: TGTGCCAGCAGCCAAGTCCCCCTAGCAGCAGATACGCAGTATTTT. The encoded protein is CASSQVPLAADTQYF.

This clone occurred once. This chain connects TRBV27 to TRBJ2-7, with 7 positions matching TRBD1. Germline V gene sequence: CDR1 MNHEY, CDR2 SMNVEV (reference sequence). The ends lost 2 bases at V and 2 bases at J; junction bases unmatched: 3. This CDR3 contains 14 residues. CDR3 in DNA: TGTGCCAGCAGTTTAAACGGACAGGCCTACGAGCAGTACTTC. Translation: CASSLNGQAYEQYF.

The chain recombines TRBV15 with TRBJ1-1, with 9 positions matching TRBD1. The junction had 8 bases not matched to a gene; V was cut back by 8 bases and J by 4 bases. The CDR3 has 14 amino acids. The V gene's germline CDR1 is LNHNV and CDR2 YYDKDF (reference sequence). CDR3 bases: TGTGCCACCGGACAGGGGACCCTGGGCACTGAAGCTTTCTTT. Residues: CATGQGTLGTEAFF.

The chain has TRBV3-1 (or the pseudogene TRBV3-2) and TRBJ2-1; 7 bases agree with TRBD2. The germline gives CDR1 LGHDT, CDR2 YNNKEL (reference sequence). The CDR3 sequence is 16 residues long. After removal of 1 base from V and 5 bases from J, the junction contained 8 bases not matched to a gene. The CDR3 spells CASSQVYSGLNNEQFF. The CDR3, as DNA: TGTGCCAGCAGCCAAGTCTATAGCGGGTTAAACAATGAGCAGTTCTTC.

The chain carries TRBV6-5 and TRBJ1-3, with 7 nucleotides matching TRBD1. Germline trimming cut 2 bases from V and 3 bases from J; bases unmatched to any gene: 7. The CDR3 is 16 amino acids. Germline values: CDR1 MNHEY, CDR2 SVGAGI. The CDR3 DNA sequence: TGTGCCAGCAGTTACCTAACAGGGGATGGTGGAAACACCATATATTTT. Its translation: CASSYLTGDGGNTIYF.

A single count supports this clone. V and J are TRBV28 and TRBJ1-6; 8 bases are a match to TRBD1. This CDR3 comprises 15 residues. V lost 3 bases and J lost 10; bases outside the gene matches: 8. From germline, CDR1 is MDHEN and CDR2 SYDVKM. As DNA, the CDR3 is TGTGCCAGCAGTTTCGTCGACAGGGGCGGATCACCCCTCCACTTT. Residues: CASSFVDRGGSPLHF.

This clone was recorded a few times. The rearrangement links TRBV7-9 to TRBJ1-2; 9 bases agree with TRBD1. Germline V gives CDR1 SEHNR, CDR2 FQNEAQ (reference sequence). CDR3 length: 14 amino acids. J lost 5 bases, V lost 5 bases, and 6 bases had no gene match. The CDR3 region has the DNA TGTGCCAGCAGCACTGGGACAGGGATATATGGCTACACCTTC. Its protein product is CASSTGTGIYGYTF.

The chain couples TRBV5-6 to TRBJ2-7; unclear D gene. Deletions cut 4 bases from V and 3 bases from J, with 5 bases between. The germline gives CDR1 SGHDT, CDR2 YYEEEE. The CDR3 length is 11 residues. The CDR3 nucleotides read TGTGCCAGCAGCGCCTACTACGAGCAGTACTTC. This gives the protein CASSAYYEQYF.

The chain couples TRBV30 to TRBJ1-2; D is ambiguous. CDR3 length equals 11 residues. The germline gives CDR1 GTSNPN, CDR2 SVGIG (reference sequence). V lost 6 bases, J lost 5 bases, and 10 bases lay in between. The CDR3 DNA is TGTGCCTGCGGACGTTTATATGGCTACACCTTC. Translation gives CACGRLYGYTF. The full variable domain, its missing parts supplied by reference TRBV30 and TRBJ1-2, is SQTIHQWPATLVQPVGSPLSLECTVEGTSNPNLYWYRQAAGRGLQLLFYSVGIGQISSEVPQNLSASRPQDRQFILSSKKLLLSDSGFYLCACGRLYGYTFGSGTRLTVV.

The chain couples TRBV18 to TRBJ2-3, with D possibly matching TRBD2 (6 bases). Trimming took off 2 bases at V and 6 bases at J, with 12 bases between the two ends. Germline lookup yields CDR1 KGHSH and CDR2 LQKENI. CDR3 size: 14 residues. DNA of the CDR3: TGTGCCAGCTCACCAGGGGACTGGTCCGATACGCAGTATTTT. It encodes CASSPGDWSDTQYF.

A note on this clone: Other DNA sequences in the sample encode the same CDR3. This sequence joins TRBV28 and TRBJ1-5; 7 positions match TRBD1. The CDR3 has 14 residues. Looked up from germline, CDR1 is MDHEN and CDR2 is SYDVKM. Trimming took 6 bases from V and 3 from J; bases not matched to a gene: 5. Here the CDR3 DNA reads TGTGCCAGCAGAAGGCAGGGGGACAATCAGCCCCAGCATTTT. This translates into CASRRQGDNQPQHF.

This sequence joins TRBV7-9 and TRBJ1-4, with 9 bases fitting TRBD1. Germline V gene lookup returns CDR1 SEHNR and CDR2 FQNEAQ (reference sequence). V lost 4 bases and J lost 3; bases outside the gene matches: 6. The CDR3 length is 16 residues. DNA of the CDR3: TGTGCCAGCAGCTCGACAGGGGGTAGTGCTAATGAAAAACTGTTTTTT. This translates into CASSSTGGSANEKLFF.

This sequence joins TRBV5-1 and TRBJ2-7, with D perhaps TRBD1 (6 bases). This CDR3 has 13 amino acids. Germline V gene sequence: CDR1 SGHRS, CDR2 YFSETQ. V was trimmed by 6 bases and J by 2 bases, leaving 12 bases between them. The CDR3 loop is CASNRDTTYEQYF. The CDR3 DNA reads TGCGCCAGCAATCGGGACACCACCTACGAGCAGTACTTC.

The chain has TRBV3-1 (or the pseudogene TRBV3-2) and TRBJ1-4; D is undetermined. The CDR3 extends over 14 amino acids. Trimming left V 2 bases short and J 3 bases short, with 7 bases between. Germline V gives CDR1 LGHDT, CDR2 YNNKEL (reference sequence). CDR3 loop: CASSQQNANEKLFF. CDR3 bases: TGTGCCAGCAGCCAACAGAATGCTAATGAAAAACTGTTTTTT.

This chain links TRBV3-1 (or the pseudogene TRBV3-2) with TRBJ1-1; D may be TRBD1 (6 bases). Germline V CDR1 and CDR2: LGHDT, YNNKEL (reference sequence). The CDR3 has 15 amino acids. Trimming stripped 7 bases from V and 4 bases from J, with 19 bases between. The CDR3 is CASTLQVGASTEAFF. Written as DNA, the CDR3 is TGTGCCAGCACCCTCCAAGTGGGGGCGAGCACTGAAGCTTTCTTT.

The V and J genes are TRBV15 and TRBJ1-6; 8 bases agree with TRBD1. This CDR3 has 15 amino acids. CDR1 and CDR2 (germline): LNHNV, YYDKDF (reference sequence). After removal of 5 bases from V and 9 bases from J, the junction contained 9 bases not matched to a gene. The CDR3 DNA is TGTGCCACCAGCCAAAGCGCAGGGGGCAGTTCACCCCTCCACTTT. Amino acids: CATSQSAGGSSPLHF.

V is TRBV5-1 and J is TRBJ2-2, with 8 positions matching TRBD2. CDR3 size: 16 residues. CDR1 SGHRS and CDR2 YFSETQ come from the germline V gene. V trimming: 2 bases; J trimming: 1 base; junction bases outside the gene matches: 4. Here the CDR3 reads CASSLAGTRNTGELFF. The CDR3 DNA reads as TGCGCCAGCAGCTTAGCCGGGACTAGGAACACCGGGGAGCTGTTTTTT.

This rearrangement joins TRBV5-4 to TRBJ2-2, with a weak D call TRBD1 (5 bases). The ends were cut back, 7 bases at V and 4 bases at J, with 20 bases in the middle. In germline, CDR1 is SGHNT, CDR2 YYREEE (reference sequence). This CDR3 contains 16 residues. CDR3 protein: CASELGAGRGTGELFF. DNA of the CDR3: TGTGCCAGCGAGCTTGGGGCAGGGCGAGGCACCGGGGAGCTGTTTTTT.

This clone was seen just once. The V and J genes are TRBV7-8 and TRBJ2-1; a weak D match, TRBD1 (6 bases). The germline V gene encodes CDR1 SGHVS and CDR2 FQNEAQ. The CDR3 covers 18 residues. The V gene lost 1 base and the J gene lost 2 bases, with 18 bases spanning the gap. CDR3 region: CASSLESLSGEPYNEQFF. In DNA form, the CDR3 reads TGTGCCAGCAGCTTAGAGTCATTGTCAGGGGAACCCTACAATGAGCAGTTCTTC.

J is TRBJ1-2 and V is TRBV4-1; a possible D gene is TRBD1 (5 bases). CDR1 MGHRA and CDR2 YSYEKL come from the germline V gene. The CDR3 runs to 14 residues. V lost 4 bases and J 4 bases, leaving 13 bases between the germline ends. The CDR3 loop is CASSPSTVLYGYTF. DNA for the CDR3: TGCGCCAGCAGCCCGTCGACAGTTCTCTATGGCTACACCTTC.